This note documents a single T cell receptor beta chain sequence. Its antigen specificity is not known. Per-nucleotide qualities are absent, and no much larger clonotype sits a single base away. This record comes from a study of cytomegalovirus exposure and HLA in healthy donors (TCRdb year 2017). For context, the study as a whole: In an earlier analysis of 450 to 750 of the donors, roughly 300 Gb of sequence data and 117 million unique TCR beta sequences from 180 million or so T cells were reported. An early release that covered some 640 HLA-typed donors contained approximately 300 gigabases of sequencing data and about 84 million unique TCR sequences. In addition to the first cohort of approximately 670 subjects, a separate validation cohort of approximately 130 different subjects was used. Using immunosequencing, the study profiled T cell repertoires from around 670 subjects and related those repertoires to cytomegalovirus serostatus. A later genetic analysis used genome-wide SNP genotypes for about 60% of the 666 donors, treating that subset as a discovery cohort. Every discovery cohort repertoire had been produced on one sequencing platform. HLA typing covered class I and class II loci at four-digit resolution. Typing coverage varied by locus: roughly 629-640 donors for A, B, C, DRB1 and DQB1; roughly 560 for DQA1; nearly 610 for DPA1; approximately 490 for DPB1. The later analysis used no new phenotypic data to find candidate immune exposures, relying instead on TCR beta sequences and their occurrence across donors. Alongside the repertoire data, information on donor age, sex, ethnicity and CMV serostatus was compiled. An earlier analysis of some 500 of the donors used high-throughput TCR beta sequencing to judge whether each TCR beta V gene segment behaved as functional or pseudogenic. Among around 400 genotyped donors of the cohort, an average of 235,054 unique TCR beta nucleotide sequences were sequenced per donor, around 18% of them non-productive. Because of strong linkage in the cohort, roughly five DR-DQ haplotypes were treated as single units for association and clustering. The study aimed to test whether signatures of past pathogen exposure could be identified by cataloging public T cell receptors. Of the 350 to 400 genotyped donors, roughly 85% fell in the genetic ancestry cluster associated with self-reported Caucasian donors. To predict cytomegalovirus infection status, the study brought together high-throughput TCR immunosequencing, statistical association of individual TCRs with disease status, and machine learning. To study patterns of TCR occurrence, a later analysis re-analyzed previously published TCR beta repertoires from more than 550 donors and added high-resolution HLA genotyping. What the work shows at the level of the full study, not this receptor alone: A cluster of highly shared sequence variants was judged likely to represent a technical artifact of the sequencing pipeline. The cohort was sequenced for TCR beta chains only, and without alpha or paired-chain data the features that could be detected were limited. A later analysis found that most CMV-associated TCR beta chains appeared HLA-restricted, with HLA associations seemingly driven largely by CMV exposure. Several of the top co-occurrence clusters appeared to be linked to parvovirus B19, influenza, CMV and Epstein-Barr virus, according to a later analysis. For the cohort, immune exposure information was limited to CMV serostatus. A later analysis found that HLA-associated TCR beta chains were more clonally expanded and had lower generation probabilities than equally common non-associated chains. Broadly in line with IMGT annotations, most TCR beta V segments showed up in productive rearrangements about 90% or about 30% of the time in an earlier analysis of roughly 590 of the donors. The presence/absence analyses assumed that sequencing depth was roughly uniform across donors, and that assumption may not be true. A later genetic analysis reported fewer N-insertions in productive TCRs among donors in an Asian-associated ancestry cluster than the roughly 690-donor mean. The study gave a list of about 160 TCR beta chains associated with cytomegalovirus. When HLA alleles, especially DR and DQ, strongly co-occurred, attributing TCR associations to individual alleles was difficult. In vitro tests confirmed that a few of the cytomegalovirus-associated TCR beta chains recognize cytomegalovirus antigens. According to a later analysis, TCR association rates differed among HLA loci, with DRB1 alleles showing the most associated TCRs and HLA-C alleles showing the fewest. Correlated functional status among segregating V segments might reflect linkage disequilibrium, but an unknown experimental factor could not be ruled out. An association between a missense DCLRE1C variant and V-gene and J-gene trimming of TCR beta chains was found in a later genetic analysis and replicated in an independent cohort. The authors suggested that the approach could potentially be generalized to other disease states and immunological phenotypes. At a false discovery rate of 0.05, a later analysis linked 16,951 TCR beta sequences to specific HLA alleles. Because HLA typing was unavailable for some donors at each locus, only the typed subset was used in association tests. Most TCR sequences were seen in very few donors, while some public TCRs were found in many individuals. The classifier was reported to diagnose cytomegalovirus status with high specificity and sensitivity in both the original cohort and the validation cohort. A further reported finding was that TCR beta sequences accurately predicted the HLA-A and HLA-B alleles for most subjects in the first cohort. Because counts were too low, seventeen rarely observed V segments, including chromosome 9 orphons, were excluded from the earlier analysis of 500 to 700 of the donors.

The cohort consisted of more than 650 healthy bone marrow donors. All cohort members were sampled while nominally healthy, although unrecorded immune exposures were likely present. The donor tested CMV seropositive, placing the donor among the 290 or so seropositive members of the cohort. Every donor gave a peripheral blood sample, and the peripheral blood mononuclear cells from that sample were used for TCR beta sequencing. Genomic DNA was extracted from the blood cell samples with the Qiagen DNeasy Blood Extraction Kit. Receptor amplification or capture employed the immunoSEQ multiplex PCR assay. For the multiplex PCR, a mixture combining 60 forward primers for TCR Vbeta segments and 13 reverse primers for TCR Jbeta segments was used. The CDR3 region of rearranged TCR beta genes was amplified from genomic DNA with a multiplex PCR assay. The amplified TCR beta libraries were sequenced on the Illumina HiSeq System as 87-base-pair reads. The authors' analysis ran thus. A later analysis counted some 74 million unique TCR beta chains across the 670 or so repertoires, and around 9.9 million of these chains were shared by at least two donors. To remove PCR and sequencing errors, raw reads were error-corrected and collapsed into unique sequences using a nearest-neighbor algorithm that merged closely related sequences. CDR3 sequences were aligned to IMGT reference sequences to assign V, D and J gene segments. For a sequence to be retained, a match of at least six nucleotides was required to both a V gene segment and a J gene segment. Rearrangements were called productive when the CDR3 lacked stop codons and stayed in frame with V and J; all others were non-productive. CDR3 was defined according to IMGT convention as the region running from the second conserved V-encoded cysteine to the conserved J-encoded phenylalanine. Sequences without an unambiguous match to a single V gene segment were excluded from the earlier analysis of approximately 600 of the donors. An earlier analysis of a few hundred of the donors called V segments functional above 56.7% productive rearrangements and segregating when the between-donor standard deviation exceeded 5%. A statistical classification framework was built for diagnosing cytomegalovirus status from the catalog of TCR beta chain sequences. V and J gene assignment, in a later analysis, came from comparing TCR nucleotide sequences with IMGT/GENE-DB human TR gene sequences. The TCRdist pipeline was used in a later analysis to assign CDR3 sequences and most-parsimonious VDJ recombination scenarios. In a later analysis, each TCR beta chain was defined by its CDR3 amino acid sequence together with its V-gene family, and reads lacking a unique V-gene family were excluded. A later analysis removed 450 to 600 highly shared, low-generation-probability nucleotide sequences to deal with suspected cross-contamination and a sequencing artifact. In a later analysis, a clonal expansion index was calculated for each public chain from normalized within-repertoire ranks of inferred template counts. In a later analysis, generation probabilities were computed with a VDJ recombination model fitted to out-of-frame rearrangements, and the resulting probabilities were checked against IGoR. A later analysis scored TCR-TCR, TCR-HLA and TCR-CMV co-occurrence with hypergeometric tests, applying a repertoire-size bias correction to TCR pairs. To estimate false discovery rates, a later analysis permuted the HLA or CMV assignments 20 times. In a later analysis, co-occurring TCRs were grouped using DBSCAN, and TCRdist sequence similarity was added for clustering within HLA-allele-positive subsets. Co-occurrence clustering excluded repertoires with fewer than 30,000 or more than 120,000 public chains, plus five with anomalous nucleotide sharing. TCRdb limited this immuneACCESS table to in-frame rearrangements with V and J called. A share of clones is missing; checked studies link under half to unresolved V genes, and the rest is unexplained. The DNA was the basis for D and trimming; V, J and clone size are from that table. This sample lists about 150,000 clones; 79% were detected once. The ten largest clones represent roughly 6.3% of the sample.

This TCR came from a middle-aged man in good health and CMV-seropositive. Sample: PBMCs.

The sequenced DNA is TGTGCCAGCAGCGTGGGAGGGCGGGAGGTCGGAGATACGCAGTATTTT. It encodes CASSVGGREVGDTQYF. The chain is assembled from TRBV5-4 and TRBJ2-3; TRBD2 fits 8 bases in the junction. Trimming leaves V shorter by 4 bases and J shorter by 5 bases, with the junction holding 12 bases beyond the gene matches. CDR1 SGHNT and CDR2 YYREEE were looked up in the germline V gene (reference sequence). Taken from cysteine to phenylalanine, the CDR3 has 16 residues. Only CDR3 DNA is held: 48 bases, read in frame from base 1. Reference TRBV5-4 and TRBJ2-3 proteins supply the regions before and after the CDR3; the full variable domain is: ETGVTQSPTHLIKTRGQQVTLRCSSQSGHNTVSWYQQALGQGPQFIFQYYREEENGRGNFPPRFSGLQFPNYSSELNVNALELDDSALYLCASSVGGREVGDTQYFGPGTRLTVL.